The 6 T cell receptor beta chains given below trace back to one sample, sequenced in a study of blood T cell repertoires in COVID-19. Only in-frame clones appear in the TCRdb table, and some are missing; sequencing was by immunoSEQ multiplex PCR. The sample shows under 150,000 clones, 88% of them seen only once. Sequencing input: peripheral blood. The receptors stem from a human donor in a cohort sampled during active COVID-19.

This sequence joins TRBV15 and TRBJ2-3, with 10 bases aligning to TRBD2. J lost 5 bases, V lost 1 base, and 9 bases had no gene match. The germline CDR1 and CDR2 sequences are LNHNV and YYDKDF (reference sequence). The CDR3 covers 17 residues. CDR3 DNA sequence: TGTGCCACCAGCAGAGCGCCAGCGGGAGGGCCGTTAGATACGCAGTATTTT. Translated: CATSRAPAGGPLDTQYF.

The rearrangement links TRBV30 to TRBJ2-7; TRBD1 is a possible D gene (5 bases). The germline CDR1 and CDR2 sequences are GTSNPN and SVGIG (reference sequence). The V gene lost 3 bases and the J gene lost 12 bases, with 15 bases spanning the gap. The CDR3 length is 11 residues. The CDR3 bases are TGTGCCTGGAGACCTTCAGGGTTGCGGTACTTC. This encodes CAWRPSGLRYF. The variable domain in full, completed from reference TRBV30 and TRBJ2-7, reads SQTIHQWPATLVQPVGSPLSLECTVEGTSNPNLYWYRQAAGRGLQLLFYSVGIGQISSEVPQNLSASRPQDRQFILSSKKLLLSDSGFYLCAWRPSGLRYFGPGTRLTVT.

The chain recombines TRBV3-1 (or the pseudogene TRBV3-2) with TRBJ2-1; D gene unclear. The V and J ends lost 0 bases and 4 bases respectively, with 7 bases between them. Per germline, CDR1 LGHDT and CDR2 YNNKEL (reference sequence). The CDR3 is made up of 14 amino acids. The CDR3 sequence: CASSQDRGYNEQFF. CDR3 nucleotide sequence: TGTGCCAGCAGCCAAGATCGAGGTTACAATGAGCAGTTCTTC.

A few counts support this clone. This chain uses TRBV11-2 with TRBJ2-7; D may be TRBD2 (5 bases). The CDR3 sequence is 15 residues long. Looked up from germline, CDR1 is SGHAT and CDR2 is FQNNGV. Trimming removed 0 bases from V and 2 bases from J, with 11 bases in between. The CDR3 spells CASSLEVGDPYEQYF. For the CDR3, the DNA is TGTGCCAGCAGCTTAGAGGTGGGAGACCCCTACGAGCAGTACTTC.

On this clone itself: Other nucleotide sequences from this sample produce the same CDR3. The rearrangement joins TRBV5-1 to TRBJ2-5, with D uncertain. The CDR3 contains 14 residues. Trimming took 0 bases from V and 1 from J, leaving 7 bases between them. CDR1 is SGHRS, CDR2 YFSETQ, per germline. The CDR3 is CASSLAGVQETQYF. The CDR3 region has the DNA TGCGCCAGCAGCTTGGCCGGAGTCCAAGAGACCCAGTACTTC.

The chain links TRBV2 to TRBJ2-7, with D maybe TRBD1 (6 bases). The germline gives CDR1 SNHLY, CDR2 FYNNEI. CDR3 size: 15 residues. The V end was cut by 6 bases, the J end by 2 bases, with 17 bases between. The CDR3 DNA reads TGTGCCAGCAGCACCAGGGGCTACCCTCCCTACGAGCAGTACTTC. This gives the protein CASSTRGYPPYEQYF.